This TCR beta chain was recorded in a study of identical twins. Study-level findings and limits: Alpha sequences out of frame and shared by twins had excess low generation probability.

CDR3 size: 12 residues. V was clipped by 6 bases and J by 8 bases, with 16 bases between them. Germline V gene lookup returns CDR1 DFQATT and CDR2 SNEGSKA (reference sequence). TCRdb processed the 5' RACE reads anew with MiXCR; each CDR3 protein has one entry. This sample carries approximately 500,000 distinct CDR3 sequences, more than 20% of them seen once, and the ten largest clones take 2.9%. About this clonotype itself: Its matching antigen is unknown.

In addition, the sample was reused for a study of T cells expressing NK-cell markers. That work states: Sorting of alpha-beta TCR T cells alone was achieved in several experiments with an anti-gamma-delta TCR antibody. Six of the donors carried dominant NKG2C+ clonotypes that took up roughly 1.0-8% of their CD8+ T cells.

The clonotype comes from a woman aged 18 to 35 in good health. Sequencing was performed on CD4+ T cells sorted from blood. The V and J genes are TRBV20-1 and TRBJ1-2, with D unresolved. The CDR3 sequence: CSAVSIGGGYTF. CDR3 DNA: TGCAGTGCCGTGAGCATAGGCGGGGGCTACACCTTC.